Presented here are 26 T cell receptor beta chains from one specimen sequenced in a study of T-cell reconstitution after alpha-beta-depleted transplantation in children. Unique molecular identifiers were built into the TCRbeta library. From the PCR reads, TCRdb called clonotypes with MiXCR, one entry per CDR3 protein. The table has 500,000 or so distinct CDR3 sequences, 30% to 35% seen once. The sample in question was PBMCs from the stem cell graft donor, obtained from the stem cell graft. The receptors originated from a human donor who donated a stem cell graft to a child with aplastic anemia.

In this sample, this clonotype turned up a few times. The chain carries TRBV11-3 and TRBJ2-7; tentative D call: TRBD2 (5 bases). This CDR3 region has 14 residues. CDR1 SGHNT and CDR2 YENEEA come from the germline V gene. V was cut by 1 base and J by 2 bases, with 9 bases left in between. CDR3 residues: CASSLAGLAYEQYF. The DNA of the CDR3 is TGTGCCAGCAGCTTAGCCGGACTCGCCTACGAGCAGTACTTC.

V gene TRBV11-2 combines with J gene TRBJ2-1; D is perhaps TRBD1 or TRBD2 (5 bases each). The CDR3 is 20 residues long. From germline, CDR1 is SGHAT and CDR2 FQNNGV. Trimming shortened V by 0 bases and J by 0 bases, and 21 bases separated the two germline ends. The CDR3 DNA sequence: TGTGCCAGCAGCTTAGAGTTTCAAGGTGTGGGACCAGGCTCCTACAATGAGCAGTTCTTC. Translation gives CASSLEFQGVGPGSYNEQFF.

This clonotype was found a few times. This chain joins TRBV7-9 and TRBJ2-3; TRBD1 aligns across 10 bases. The CDR3 runs to 15 residues. J was trimmed by 2 bases and V by 6 bases; bases with no gene match: 5. Germline CDR1 reads SEHNR; CDR2 reads FQNEAQ (reference sequence). This CDR3 is CASSGTGVDTDTQYF. CDR3 in DNA: TGTGCCAGCAGTGGGACAGGGGTCGACACAGATACGCAGTATTTT.

The gene calls are TRBV28 and TRBJ1-1; TRBD1 aligns across 8 bases. Germline lookup yields CDR1 MDHEN and CDR2 SYDVKM. This CDR3 has 13 residues. J was trimmed by 8 bases and V by 6 bases; bases with no gene match: 8. The CDR3 DNA sequence: TGTGCCAGCAGAGCGCAGGGGGCCTCCGAAGCTTTCTTT. It codes for CASRAQGASEAFF.

The chain combines TRBV7-2 with TRBJ2-5, with D possibly TRBD1 on 6 matching bases. This CDR3 spans 15 amino acids. V lost 5 bases, J lost 2 bases, and 15 bases lay in between. The germline V gene has CDR1 SGHTA and CDR2 FQGNSA. As DNA, the CDR3 is TGTGCCAGCAGCCCCACAGGGCAAGTACAAGAGACCCAGTACTTC. This codes for CASSPTGQVQETQYF.

This clonotype was detected only a few times. The gene calls are TRBV9 and TRBJ1-2; 12 bases are shared with TRBD1. V lost 0 bases and J lost 8; bases outside the gene matches: 11. There are 17 residues in the CDR3. The V gene's germline CDR1 is SGDLS and CDR2 YYNGEE. The CDR3 reads CASSVGGQGAGAEGYTF. The CDR3 region has the DNA TGTGCCAGCAGCGTAGGGGGACAGGGGGCAGGAGCGGAAGGCTACACCTTC. The full variable domain, with the rest looked up from reference TRBV9 and TRBJ1-2, is DSGVTQTPKHLITATGQRVTLRCSPRSGDLSVYWYQQSLDQGLQFLIQYYNGEERAKGNILERFSAQQFPDLHSELNLSSLELGDSALYFCASSVGGQGAGAEGYTFGSGTRLTVV.

The gene calls are TRBV12-3 or TRBV12-4 and TRBJ1-3; 9 bases are shared with TRBD1. CDR3 length equals 17 residues. Losses at the gene ends were 2 bases for V and 1 base for J; bases not matched to a gene: 6. The CDR3 bases are TGTGCCAGCAGTTTAAGTTTGGGACAGGGTTCTGGAAACACCATATATTTT. Protein product: CASSLSLGQGSGNTIYF.

V and J are TRBV15 and TRBJ2-7; possible D gene TRBD1, 6 bases. CDR1 is LNHNV, CDR2 YYDKDF, per germline (reference sequence). The CDR3 totals 15 residues. V was trimmed by 3 bases and J by 2 bases, leaving 14 bases between them. The CDR3 DNA is TGTGCCACCAGCAGGGCTAGGGACACTACCTACGAGCAGTACGTC. Protein sequence: CATSRARDTTYEQYV.

V usage is TRBV11-3 and J usage is TRBJ1-2; D is perhaps TRBD1 (6 bases). V lost 0 bases and J 10 bases, leaving 12 bases between the germline ends. Germline V gene sequence: CDR1 SGHNT, CDR2 YENEEA. The CDR3 consists of 13 residues. In DNA, the CDR3 is TGTGCCAGCAGCTTAGATAAGAGGGGGGACTACACCTTC. The encoded protein is CASSLDKRGDYTF.

V and J are TRBV6-5 and TRBJ2-2; D remains unclear. V lost 6 bases and J 6 bases, leaving 17 bases between the germline ends. This CDR3 has 15 residues. Germline V CDR1 and CDR2: MNHEY, SVGAGI. The CDR3: CASSYGSGGAGELFF. The CDR3 nucleotides read TGTGCCAGCAGCTACGGGTCGGGTGGCGCCGGGGAGCTGTTTTTT.

The CDR3 loop reads CSASPHASALRNEQFF. DNA for the CDR3: TGCAGTGCTAGCCCCCACGCCTCCGCACTCCGCAATGAGCAGTTCTTC. The V and J genes are TRBV20-1 and TRBJ2-1; D is unresolved. Per the germline V gene, CDR1 is DFQATT and CDR2 is SNEGSKA (reference sequence). The CDR3 length is 16 residues. V lost 3 bases, J lost 6 bases, and 21 bases lay in between.

This chain links TRBV7-2 with TRBJ1-1; D might be TRBD1 (6 bases). V lost 7 bases, J lost 2 bases, and 14 bases lay in between. Germline values: CDR1 SGHTA, CDR2 FQGNSA. The CDR3 covers 14 residues. The DNA of the CDR3 is TGTGCCAGCAATCCCCCGGACAGAAACACTGAAGCTTTCTTT. Its protein is CASNPPDRNTEAFF.

This chain uses TRBV11-2 with TRBJ2-1, with 10 positions matching TRBD2. The J segment lost 5 bases and the V segment lost 3 bases, leaving 7 bases of the junction unmatched. Germline CDR1 reads SGHAT; CDR2 reads FQNNGV. CDR3 length equals 16 residues. The CDR3 sequence is CASSFTLAGGNNEQFF. CDR3 in DNA: TGTGCCAGCAGCTTCACTTTAGCGGGAGGAAACAATGAGCAGTTCTTC.

V usage is TRBV5-1 and J usage is TRBJ1-1; 8 positions match TRBD1. V shed 3 bases and J 0 bases; nucleotides not matched to a gene: 7. The germline gives CDR1 SGHRS, CDR2 YFSETQ. The CDR3 loop spans 16 amino acids. The CDR3 sequence: CASSSGTGTVNTEAFF. Written as DNA, the CDR3 is TGCGCCAGCAGCTCGGGGACAGGTACCGTGAACACTGAAGCTTTCTTT.

This chain links TRBV19 with TRBJ1-5; D perhaps matches TRBD1 (5 bases). Germline V CDR1 and CDR2: LNHDA, SQIVND (reference sequence). The CDR3 is 18 residues long. V dropped 5 bases and J dropped 0 bases, with 20 bases sitting between them. CDR3 nucleotide sequence: TGTGCCAGTAGTGGCAGTGTAACTGGGGGAAATAGCAATCAGCCCCAGCATTTT. It yields the protein CASSGSVTGGNSNQPQHF. Filled out from reference TRBV19 and TRBJ1-5, the complete variable domain reads DGGITQSPKYLFRKEGQNVTLSCEQNLNHDAMYWYRQDPGQGLRLIYYSQIVNDFQKGDIAEGYSVSREKKESFPLTVTSAQKNPTAFYLCASSGSVTGGNSNQPQHFGDGTRLSIL.

This clonotype was seen a few times. This chain links TRBV5-6 with TRBJ1-1, with 9 bases fitting TRBD1. The germline V gene encodes CDR1 SGHDT and CDR2 YYEEEE. CDR3 length: 15 residues. After removal of 6 bases from V and 3 bases from J, the junction contained 9 bases not matched to a gene. Written as DNA, the CDR3 is TGTGCCAGCACCGTGACAGGGGGTATAGACACTGAAGCTTTCTTT. This gives the protein CASTVTGGIDTEAFF.

The V gene is TRBV7-9, the J gene TRBJ2-5; 8 nucleotides line up with TRBD1. The CDR3 contains 15 residues. J lost 4 bases, V lost 2 bases, and 6 bases had no gene match. Germline V gene lookup returns CDR1 SEHNR and CDR2 FQNEAQ (reference sequence). The chain's CDR3 is CASSLSGGQGETQYF. The CDR3 coding sequence is TGTGCCAGCAGCTTATCAGGGGGCCAAGGAGAGACCCAGTACTTC.

This clonotype was seen only once. The CDR3 DNA is TGCGCCAGCACCTTACTCGCAGCGGGAGTGCGTGAGCAGTTCTTC. This gives the protein CASTLLAAGVREQFF. The gene calls are TRBV10-2 and TRBJ2-1; 8 bases map to TRBD2. The germline V gene encodes CDR1 WSHSY and CDR2 SAAADI. The CDR3 runs to 15 residues. The V and J ends lost 7 bases and 9 bases, in that order; junction bases with no gene match: 14.

This rearrangement joins TRBV3-1 to TRBJ1-1; D is undetermined. Trimming took off 4 bases at V and 1 base at J, with 7 bases between the two ends. The germline gives CDR1 LGHDT, CDR2 YNNKEL (reference sequence). This CDR3 is built from 13 residues. The CDR3 reads CASSPRKNTEAFF. DNA for the CDR3: TGTGCCAGCAGCCCAAGAAAGAACACTGAAGCTTTCTTT.

This chain uses TRBV29-1 with TRBJ2-1; 9 positions match TRBD1. Germline CDR1 and CDR2: SQVTM and ANQGSEA. The ends lost 5 bases at V and 6 bases at J; junction bases unmatched: 11. The CDR3 is 15 amino acids. The CDR3 reads CSVFNPGQGSNEQFF. CDR3 DNA sequence: TGCAGCGTTTTCAATCCGGGACAGGGAAGCAATGAGCAGTTCTTC.

This clonotype turned up a few times. J is TRBJ2-7 and V is TRBV27, with D perhaps TRBD2 (5 bases). Trimming pared 5 bases from V and 6 bases from J, leaving 17 bases between. Germline V gene lookup returns CDR1 MNHEY and CDR2 SMNVEV (reference sequence). This CDR3 region has 14 residues. DNA of the CDR3: TGTGCCAGCAGTCCCTATTGGGAGAGAGGCGAGCAGTACTTC. Its translation: CASSPYWERGEQYF.

This chain uses TRBV20-1 with TRBJ2-6, with D maybe TRBD1 (5 bases). Germline V gene sequence: CDR1 DFQATT, CDR2 SNEGSKA (reference sequence). The V end was cut by 2 bases, the J end by 3 bases, with 17 bases between. The CDR3 totals 17 residues. CDR3 nucleotide sequence: TGCAGTGCTAGATCGAAGGGGTATATGGTTGGGGCCAACGTCCTGACTTTC. It codes for CSARSKGYMVGANVLTF.

The chain carries TRBV7-2 and TRBJ1-2; perhaps TRBD1 as D (5 bases). The germline V and J ends were trimmed by 2 bases and 2 bases, with 9 bases remaining between them. Germline CDR1 SGHTA, CDR2 FQGNSA. The CDR3 is made up of 14 amino acids. CDR3: CASSLSAGNYGYTF. The CDR3 DNA reads TGTGCCAGCAGCTTAAGCGCAGGGAACTATGGCTACACCTTC.

The chain's CDR3 is CASSASGGNQPQHF. CDR3 DNA: TGTGCCAGCAGTGCCTCAGGGGGCAATCAGCCCCAGCATTTT. The chain employs TRBV12-3 or TRBV12-4 and TRBJ1-5, with a weak D call TRBD1 (6 bases). The CDR3 has 14 amino acids. V dropped 5 bases and J dropped 2 bases, with 10 bases sitting between them.

The gene calls are TRBV7-6 and TRBJ2-7; 9 nucleotides line up with TRBD1. Germline V gene sequence: CDR1 SGHVS, CDR2 FNYEAQ. The CDR3 is 14 residues long. The V segment lost 7 bases and the J segment 6 bases; nucleotides outside the gene matches: 10. The CDR3 reads CASTAGTGSTEQYF. CDR3 coding DNA: TGTGCCAGCACCGCCGGGACAGGGTCCACCGAGCAGTACTTC.

The V gene is TRBV18, the J gene TRBJ2-3, with D possibly matching TRBD1 (5 bases). The V gene lost 2 bases and the J gene lost 4 bases, with 19 bases spanning the gap. The CDR3 contains 17 residues. The germline V gene encodes CDR1 KGHSH and CDR2 LQKENI. The DNA of the CDR3 is TGTGCCAGCTCACCAGATCAAGGGGTACTATCCGCAGATACGCAGTATTTT. This sequence encodes CASSPDQGVLSADTQYF.